This T cell receptor (beta chain) derives from a study of response to subunit inactivated influenza vaccine. This clonotype has more than one count but fewer than ten. Its antigen is still unknown. Germline values: CDR1 GTSNPN, CDR2 SVGIG (reference sequence). The V and J ends lost 0 bases and 5 bases, in that order; junction bases with no gene match: 8. CDR3 length: 18 residues. MiXCR, run by TCRdb on the RT-PCR reads, gives a single entry per CDR3 protein. The sample includes about 780,000 distinct CDR3 sequences, roughly 18% seen only once; the top ten take about 11%. Points from the study as a whole: Every seasonal influenza vaccination brings in few new T cells, the authors suggested.

Sequences were derived from PBMCs from blood, sampled around 5 days after vaccination. This TCR was sampled from a man aged 50 or older who received an inactivated influenza vaccine. V is TRBV30 and J is TRBJ2-2, with 14 bases lining up with TRBD2. The CDR3 spells CAWSVPTSGRVRTGELFF. Written as DNA, the CDR3 is TGTGCCTGGAGTGTTCCGACTAGCGGGAGGGTACGAACCGGGGAGCTGTTTTTT.